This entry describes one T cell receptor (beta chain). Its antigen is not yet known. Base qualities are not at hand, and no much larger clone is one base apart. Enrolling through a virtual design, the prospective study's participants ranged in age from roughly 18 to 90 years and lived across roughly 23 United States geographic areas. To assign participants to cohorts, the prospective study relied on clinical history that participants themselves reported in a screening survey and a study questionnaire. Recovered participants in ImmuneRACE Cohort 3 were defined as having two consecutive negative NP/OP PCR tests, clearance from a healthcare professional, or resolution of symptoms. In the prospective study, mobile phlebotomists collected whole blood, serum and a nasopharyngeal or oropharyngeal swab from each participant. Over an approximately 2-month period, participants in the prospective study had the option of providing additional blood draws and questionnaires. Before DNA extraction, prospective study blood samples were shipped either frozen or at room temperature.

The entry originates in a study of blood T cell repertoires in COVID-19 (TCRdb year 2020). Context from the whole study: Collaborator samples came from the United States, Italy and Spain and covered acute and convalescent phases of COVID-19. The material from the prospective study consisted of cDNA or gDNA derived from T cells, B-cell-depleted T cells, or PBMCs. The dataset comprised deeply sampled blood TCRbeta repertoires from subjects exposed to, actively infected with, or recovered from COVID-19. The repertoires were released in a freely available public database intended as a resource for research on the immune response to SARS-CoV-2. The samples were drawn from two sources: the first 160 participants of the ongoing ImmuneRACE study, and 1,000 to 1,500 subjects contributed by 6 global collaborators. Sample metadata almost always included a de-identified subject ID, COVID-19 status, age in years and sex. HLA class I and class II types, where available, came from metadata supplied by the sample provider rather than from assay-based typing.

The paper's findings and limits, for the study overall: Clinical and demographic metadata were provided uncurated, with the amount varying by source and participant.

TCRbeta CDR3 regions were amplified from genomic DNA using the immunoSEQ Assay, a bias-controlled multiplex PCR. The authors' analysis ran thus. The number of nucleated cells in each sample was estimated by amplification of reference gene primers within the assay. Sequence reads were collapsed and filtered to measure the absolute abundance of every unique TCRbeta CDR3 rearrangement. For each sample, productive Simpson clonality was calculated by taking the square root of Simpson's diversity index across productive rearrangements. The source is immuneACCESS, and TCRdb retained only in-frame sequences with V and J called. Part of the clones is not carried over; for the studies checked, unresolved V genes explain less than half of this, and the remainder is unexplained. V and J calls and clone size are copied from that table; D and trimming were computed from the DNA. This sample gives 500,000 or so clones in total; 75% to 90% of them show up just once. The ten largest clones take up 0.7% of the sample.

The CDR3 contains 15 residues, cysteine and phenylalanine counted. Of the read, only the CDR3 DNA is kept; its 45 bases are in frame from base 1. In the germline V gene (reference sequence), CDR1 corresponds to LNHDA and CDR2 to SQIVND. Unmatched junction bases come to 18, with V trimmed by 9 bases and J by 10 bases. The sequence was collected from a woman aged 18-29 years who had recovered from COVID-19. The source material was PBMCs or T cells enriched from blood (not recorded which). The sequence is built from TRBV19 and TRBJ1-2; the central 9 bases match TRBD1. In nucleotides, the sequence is TGTGCCAGCCGAAAGCTCAGGACAGGGGCCTATCTCTACACCTTC. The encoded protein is CASRKLRTGAYLYTF.